A selection of T cell receptor beta chains follows, all from one sample in a study of T cells after yellow fever vaccination. In TCRdb, the 5' RACE reads were re-called with MiXCR into one record per CDR3 protein. The sample shows about 400,000 distinct CDR3 sequences, 6% to 8% of them seen only once. This specimen consisted of PBMCs, obtained 5 days after the yellow fever booster vaccination. All receptors derive from a man aged 25-45 years who received the YFV17D yellow fever vaccine. Each CDR3 is given with its conserved first and last residue. Each record gives: D gene, V gene, clone size, J gene, CDR3 DNA, CDR3 protein. D genes are given only for firm matches. A clone size is listed for some rows: how often the clone was seen (once, few, many), or a class if it is expanded.

d_gene: .
v_gene: TRBV27
abundance: many
j_gene: TRBJ1-6
CDR3nt: TGTGCCAGCAGTTGGGGAGGGTCAGAGGGATCACCCCTCCACTTT
CDR3aa: CASSWGGSEGSPLHF

d_gene: .
v_gene: TRBV28
abundance: few
j_gene: TRBJ2-4
CDR3nt: TGTGCCAGCAGTTCTAGGACTTTTCGGGTGGTTCAGTACTTC
CDR3aa: CASSSRTFRVVQYF

d_gene: .
v_gene: TRBV28
abundance: few
j_gene: TRBJ2-7
CDR3nt: TGTGCCAGCCGTCTCTCCTGGCGGCGGACCAGCTCCTACGAGCAGTACTTC
CDR3aa: CASRLSWRRTSSYEQYF

d_gene: .
v_gene: TRBV4-1
abundance: few
j_gene: TRBJ1-2
CDR3nt: TGCGCCAGCAGCCAAGAGCGTTTGCAGACAGGAAAAGGCTACACCTTC
CDR3aa: CASSQERLQTGKGYTF

d_gene: .
v_gene: TRBV19
abundance: .
j_gene: TRBJ2-7
CDR3nt: TGTGCCAGTAGTGATGACTGGGGGCAGAGCTCCTACGAGCAGTACTTC
CDR3aa: CASSDDWGQSSYEQYF

d_gene: .
v_gene: TRBV29-1
abundance: .
j_gene: TRBJ1-2
CDR3nt: TGCAGCGTTGACGGACAGATCTATGGCTACACCTTC
CDR3aa: CSVDGQIYGYTF

d_gene: TRBD1
v_gene: TRBV6-5
abundance: few
j_gene: TRBJ2-7
CDR3nt: TGTGCCAGCAGTTACCCCCGGGACAGGGGTACCTACGAGCAGTACTTC
CDR3aa: CASSYPRDRGTYEQYF

d_gene: .
v_gene: TRBV10-3
abundance: few
j_gene: TRBJ1-4
CDR3nt: TGTGCCATCAGCGTGGTGGAGAATGAAAAACTGTTTTTT
CDR3aa: CAISVVENEKLFF

d_gene: TRBD2
v_gene: TRBV20-1
abundance: .
j_gene: TRBJ2-7
CDR3nt: TGCAGTGCTAGTCCTCTCGGGAGGGGGGCTGACGAGCAGTACTTC
CDR3aa: CSASPLGRGADEQYF

d_gene: TRBD1
v_gene: TRBV6-1
abundance: .
j_gene: TRBJ1-2
CDR3nt: TGTGCCAGCACACAAACTACCGGGACAGGGGCTGGCTACACCTTC
CDR3aa: CASTQTTGTGAGYTF

d_gene: .
v_gene: TRBV20-1
abundance: many
j_gene: TRBJ2-7
CDR3nt: TGCAGTGCTAGAGATGGGGCTAGTCGCTCCTACGAGCAGTACTTC
CDR3aa: CSARDGASRSYEQYF

d_gene: .
v_gene: TRBV6-1
abundance: few
j_gene: TRBJ2-1
CDR3nt: TGTGCCAGCCATCTGTCTGGGGAATCCTATAATGAGCAGTTCTTC
CDR3aa: CASHLSGESYNEQFF

d_gene: .
v_gene: TRBV7-2
abundance: many
j_gene: TRBJ1-1
CDR3nt: TGTGCCAGCAGCTTACCCTTTGTGAACACTGAAGCTTTCTTT
CDR3aa: CASSLPFVNTEAFF

d_gene: .
v_gene: TRBV7-2
abundance: many
j_gene: TRBJ2-1
CDR3nt: TGTGCCAGCAGCCTGGCTCTGAACAATGAGCAGTTCTTC
CDR3aa: CASSLALNNEQFF

d_gene: TRBD2
v_gene: TRBV5-1
abundance: few
j_gene: TRBJ2-7
CDR3nt: TGCGCCAGCAGCTTATCCCAGACTAGCGTACGCTACGAGCAGTACTTC
CDR3aa: CASSLSQTSVRYEQYF

d_gene: .
v_gene: TRBV5-5
abundance: many
j_gene: TRBJ2-1
CDR3nt: TGTGCCATCAGCTTGAACTCCGCCAATGAGCAGTTCTTC
CDR3aa: CAISLNSANEQFF

d_gene: TRBD2
v_gene: TRBV20-1
abundance: .
j_gene: TRBJ2-1
CDR3nt: TGCAGTGCTAGAGTTCTCGCGGGGGGGACCTACAATGAGCAGTTCTTC
CDR3aa: CSARVLAGGTYNEQFF

d_gene: .
v_gene: TRBV19
abundance: few
j_gene: TRBJ1-1
CDR3nt: TGTGCCAGTAAACGGGGGTTGAACACTGAAGCTTTCTTT
CDR3aa: CASKRGLNTEAFF

d_gene: .
v_gene: TRBV7-2
abundance: many
j_gene: TRBJ2-5
CDR3nt: TGTGCCAGCAGCTTAGCCAGGGAAGAGACCCAGTACTTC
CDR3aa: CASSLAREETQYF

d_gene: .
v_gene: TRBV19
abundance: few
j_gene: TRBJ1-1
CDR3nt: TGTGCCAGTAGCCCCAATTCGGGGGCAGCTTTCTTT
CDR3aa: CASSPNSGAAFF

d_gene: .
v_gene: TRBV20-1
abundance: few
j_gene: TRBJ2-1
CDR3nt: TGCTGTGCTAGAGACCCCACAGCGGGCCTCGGCAATGAGCAGTTCTTC
CDR3aa: CCARDPTAGLGNEQFF

d_gene: .
v_gene: TRBV6-5
abundance: few
j_gene: TRBJ1-5
CDR3nt: TGTGCCAGCAGTTACAACAGGGTGGAATGGCCCCAGCATTTT
CDR3aa: CASSYNRVEWPQHF

d_gene: TRBD2
v_gene: TRBV15
abundance: few
j_gene: TRBJ2-5
CDR3nt: TGTGCCACCAGCAGAGATCTGAGACTAGCGGACCAAGAGACCCAGTACTTC
CDR3aa: CATSRDLRLADQETQYF

d_gene: TRBD2
v_gene: TRBV5-1
abundance: many
j_gene: TRBJ2-1
CDR3nt: TGCGCCAGCAGGGCTACTAGCGGGAGTTTCGATGAGCAGTTCTTC
CDR3aa: CASRATSGSFDEQFF

d_gene: .
v_gene: TRBV20-1
abundance: .
j_gene: TRBJ1-4
CDR3nt: TGCAGTGCTAGAGATGGCGGGGGGGAAAAACTGTTTTTT
CDR3aa: CSARDGGGEKLFF

d_gene: TRBD1
v_gene: TRBV6-7
abundance: many
j_gene: TRBJ1-6
CDR3nt: TGTGCCAGCAGCCACGGAGACAGGGGCAATTCACCCCTCCACTTT
CDR3aa: CASSHGDRGNSPLHF

d_gene: .
v_gene: TRBV20-1
abundance: .
j_gene: TRBJ1-1
CDR3nt: TGCAGTGCTTTACCGACAGACTCCAACACTGAAGCTTTCTTT
CDR3aa: CSALPTDSNTEAFF

d_gene: TRBD2
v_gene: TRBV20-1
abundance: few
j_gene: TRBJ2-7
CDR3nt: TGCAGTGTACTAGCGGGAGTCTACGAGCAGTACTTC
CDR3aa: CSVLAGVYEQYF

d_gene: TRBD2
v_gene: TRBV12-3/TRBV12-4
abundance: .
j_gene: TRBJ2-1
CDR3nt: TGTGCCAGCAGTTTTACGTGGACTAGCGGGAGTAATGAGCAGTTCTTC
CDR3aa: CASSFTWTSGSNEQFF

d_gene: TRBD2
v_gene: TRBV7-9
abundance: many
j_gene: TRBJ2-1
CDR3nt: TGTGCCAGTGCCCCTAGGACTAGCGAATACAATGAGCAGTTCTTC
CDR3aa: CASAPRTSEYNEQFF

d_gene: .
v_gene: TRBV9
abundance: many
j_gene: TRBJ2-1
CDR3nt: TGTGCCAGCAGCGCACAGGGTGGAGGATACAATGAGCAGTTCTTC
CDR3aa: CASSAQGGGYNEQFF

d_gene: TRBD2
v_gene: TRBV14
abundance: few
j_gene: TRBJ2-3
CDR3nt: TGTGCCAGCAGTGCGGGACTACCTACAGATACGCAGTATTTT
CDR3aa: CASSAGLPTDTQYF

d_gene: .
v_gene: TRBV12-3/TRBV12-4
abundance: many
j_gene: TRBJ2-5
CDR3nt: TGTGCCAGCAGTTTCAGGGGAAGGGACCGGGAGACCCAGTACTTC
CDR3aa: CASSFRGRDRETQYF

d_gene: .
v_gene: TRBV12-3/TRBV12-4
abundance: many
j_gene: TRBJ2-7
CDR3nt: TGTGCCAGCGGGTCCGGGGCCTACGAGCAGTACTTC
CDR3aa: CASGSGAYEQYF

d_gene: TRBD1
v_gene: TRBV20-1
abundance: many
j_gene: TRBJ1-5
CDR3nt: TGCAGTGCCGGGACAGACGGCAATCAGCCCCAGCATTTT
CDR3aa: CSAGTDGNQPQHF

d_gene: .
v_gene: TRBV24-1
abundance: few
j_gene: TRBJ2-5
CDR3nt: TGTGCCACCAGTGATTTGGAGGAGACCCAGTACTTC
CDR3aa: CATSDLEETQYF

d_gene: TRBD2
v_gene: TRBV20-1
abundance: .
j_gene: TRBJ2-1
CDR3nt: TGCTGCGCTAGTAAGAGGGCCTTGAGCGGGATGGATGAGCAGTTCTTC
CDR3aa: CCASKRALSGMDEQFF

d_gene: TRBD2
v_gene: TRBV7-2
abundance: .
j_gene: TRBJ2-7
CDR3nt: TGTGCCAGCAGCGGAGTAGCGGGGCCCTACGAGCAGTACTTC
CDR3aa: CASSGVAGPYEQYF

d_gene: .
v_gene: TRBV20-1
abundance: .
j_gene: TRBJ2-3
CDR3nt: TGCAGTGCTCTACTTTCGCTTACAGATACGCAGTATTTT
CDR3aa: CSALLSLTDTQYF

d_gene: .
v_gene: TRBV20-1
abundance: .
j_gene: TRBJ2-1
CDR3nt: TGCAGTGCTAGTTTTTGGGATGAGCAGTTCTTC
CDR3aa: CSASFWDEQFF

d_gene: .
v_gene: TRBV27
abundance: many
j_gene: TRBJ2-3
CDR3nt: TGTGCCAGAGGACAGATAAGCACAGATACGCAGTATTTT
CDR3aa: CARGQISTDTQYF

d_gene: .
v_gene: TRBV5-1
abundance: many
j_gene: TRBJ2-7
CDR3nt: TGCGCCAGCAGCCAAACAGGGTTCGCCTACGAGCAGTACTTC
CDR3aa: CASSQTGFAYEQYF

d_gene: .
v_gene: TRBV29-1
abundance: many
j_gene: TRBJ2-1
CDR3nt: TGCAGCGTTTATAGGGAGTACAATGAGCAGTTCTTC
CDR3aa: CSVYREYNEQFF

d_gene: .
v_gene: TRBV7-2
abundance: many
j_gene: TRBJ2-3
CDR3nt: TGTGCCAGCAGCTTAGGCTCAAAAGATACGCAGTATTTT
CDR3aa: CASSLGSKDTQYF

d_gene: .
v_gene: TRBV20-1
abundance: .
j_gene: TRBJ1-1
CDR3nt: TGCAGTGCTCCACTAAACACTGAAGCTTTCTTT
CDR3aa: CSAPLNTEAFF

d_gene: .
v_gene: TRBV4-2
abundance: .
j_gene: TRBJ2-1
CDR3nt: TGTGCCAGCAGCCCCCTAACAGGGTCACAAAGGAGCTCCTACAATGAGCAGTTCTTC
CDR3aa: CASSPLTGSQRSSYNEQFF

d_gene: .
v_gene: TRBV18
abundance: few
j_gene: TRBJ2-7
CDR3nt: TGTGCCAGCTCACCTGCCACAGGAACCTACGAGCAGTACTTC
CDR3aa: CASSPATGTYEQYF

d_gene: TRBD2
v_gene: TRBV7-9
abundance: few
j_gene: TRBJ2-3
CDR3nt: TGTGCCAGCAGCCTTTTCAGGACTAGCGGGAGGTCTGATACGCAGTATTTT
CDR3aa: CASSLFRTSGRSDTQYF

d_gene: .
v_gene: TRBV6-5
abundance: many
j_gene: TRBJ1-2
CDR3nt: TGTGCCAGCAGTTATTTCGGACAGAGAGCTAACTATGGCTACACCTTC
CDR3aa: CASSYFGQRANYGYTF

d_gene: TRBD2
v_gene: TRBV20-1
abundance: few
j_gene: TRBJ2-1
CDR3nt: TGCAGTGCTCCCCCCCGGCGGGACTACATATTTGAGCAGTTCTTC
CDR3aa: CSAPPRRDYIFEQFF

d_gene: TRBD1
v_gene: TRBV20-1
abundance: many
j_gene: TRBJ1-1
CDR3nt: TGCAGTGCTAGAGATGGACAGGGGAACACTGAAGCTTTCTTT
CDR3aa: CSARDGQGNTEAFF

d_gene: TRBD2
v_gene: TRBV12-3/TRBV12-4
abundance: .
j_gene: TRBJ2-6
CDR3nt: TGTGCCAGCAGCCCCGGGGGGAAAGGGGCCAACGTCCTGACTTTC
CDR3aa: CASSPGGKGANVLTF